This T cell receptor (beta chain) stems from a study of OX40 agonist ivuxolimab in advanced cancers. On the study more broadly: While on treatment, patients had intravenous ivuxolimab at 0.01 to 10 mg/kg every 2 weeks.

TCRdb's table, derived via immunoSEQ multiplex PCR, lists solely in-frame clones and lacks some. The repertoire holds roughly 130,000 clones, with just over 90% as singletons. Only one count was recorded for this clone. No antigen is known for it. There are 15 residues in the CDR3. Trimming took 4 bases from V and 3 from J, leaving 13 bases between them. CDR1 LNHDA and CDR2 SQIVND come from the germline V gene (reference sequence). General study findings and limits: Among patients with partial responses at 0.1-3.0 mg/kg, clonal expansion was among the lowest. The mean number of expanded clones was higher in CD8+ T cells than in CD4+. The authors also found low normalized T-cell clonal expansion in some nonresponders.

The source is an adult with an advanced solid tumor such as melanoma, head and neck, liver or kidney cancer. This specimen was CD4+ or CD8+ T cells sorted from blood, taken in a trial of the OX40 agonist ivuxolimab. The genes are TRBV19 and TRBJ2-1; the D gene is possibly TRBD1 (6 bases). CDR3 sequence (DNA): TGTGCCAGTAGTAGACAGGCTCGGGGCTACAATGAGCAGTTCTTC. This translates into CASSRQARGYNEQFF.